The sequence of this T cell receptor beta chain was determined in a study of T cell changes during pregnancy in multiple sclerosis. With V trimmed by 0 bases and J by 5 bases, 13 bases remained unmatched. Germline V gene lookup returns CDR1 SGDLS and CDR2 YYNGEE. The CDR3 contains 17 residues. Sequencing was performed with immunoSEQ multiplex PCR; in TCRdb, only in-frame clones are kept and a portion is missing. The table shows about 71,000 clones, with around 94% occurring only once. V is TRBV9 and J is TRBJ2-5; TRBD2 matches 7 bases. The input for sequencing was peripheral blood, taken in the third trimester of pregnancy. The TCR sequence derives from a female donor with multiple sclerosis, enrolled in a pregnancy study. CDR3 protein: CASSVAGSSGNGETQYF. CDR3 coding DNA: TGTGCCAGCAGCGTAGCAGGGTCTAGCGGAAACGGGGAGACCCAGTACTTC.